The 24 T cell receptor beta chains below all came from one sample that was sequenced in a study of T cell responses to AZD1222 COVID-19 vaccine. The assay was immunoSEQ multiplex PCR, and TCRdb's table has in-frame clones only and misses some. Counted here are approximately 100,000 clones, roughly nine tenths occurring once; the ten biggest clones make up approximately 4.5%. Here the sequenced sample was peripheral blood, taken on day 0 of AZD1222 vaccination. The source of these receptors is an adult in good health.

V and J are TRBV6-1 and TRBJ1-6, with a weak D call TRBD1 (6 bases). CDR1 and CDR2 from the germline V gene are MNHNS and SASEGT. Trimming stripped 7 bases from V and 14 bases from J, with 18 bases between. This CDR3 spans 13 amino acids. The CDR3 spells CASTGAGRGALHF. CDR3 DNA: TGTGCCAGCACCGGGGCGGGTAGGGGGGCCCTCCACTTT.

The chain carries TRBV5-8 and TRBJ2-3; 7 bases line up with TRBD1. This CDR3 has 16 amino acids. The J segment lost 0 bases and the V segment lost 3 bases, leaving 7 bases of the junction unmatched. The germline CDR1 and CDR2 sequences are SGHTS and YDEGEE. CDR3 bases: TGTGCCAGCAGCTCCGGGACAGACACTAGCACAGATACGCAGTATTTT. The encoded protein is CASSSGTDTSTDTQYF.

This chain joins TRBV15 and TRBJ1-5; no firm D call. The germline V and J ends were trimmed by 1 base and 6 bases, with 13 bases remaining between them. The CDR3 contains 15 residues. Germline V lookup: CDR1 LNHNV, CDR2 YYDKDF (reference sequence). In DNA form, the CDR3 reads TGTGCCACCAGCAGAGTGGAGGGCGGTGGTCAGCCCCAGCATTTT. This encodes CATSRVEGGGQPQHF.

The rearrangement links TRBV6-5 to TRBJ1-1, with 12 nucleotides matching TRBD1. In germline, CDR1 is MNHEY, CDR2 SVGAGI. V trimming: 2 bases; J trimming: 4 bases; junction bases outside the gene matches: 5. CDR3 length: 16 residues. CDR3 region: CASSYGTGGAGTEAFF. DNA of the CDR3: TGTGCCAGCAGTTACGGGACAGGGGGCGCCGGCACTGAAGCTTTCTTT.

This clone has more than one count but fewer than ten. The CDR3 loop is CASSPSGGTETQYF. Written as DNA, the CDR3 is TGTGCCAGCAGCCCGTCAGGGGGCACGGAGACCCAGTACTTC. The genes are TRBV7-3 and TRBJ2-5, with 8 positions matching TRBD1. The CDR3 is 14 residues long. Germline V gene sequence: CDR1 SGHTA, CDR2 FQGTGA. J was trimmed by 5 bases and V by 5 bases; bases with no gene match: 7.

The chain employs TRBV2 and TRBJ1-1, with D possibly TRBD1 on 6 matching bases. Trimming cost V 4 bases and J 1 base, with 10 bases left between them. The V gene's germline CDR1 is SNHLY and CDR2 FYNNEI. The CDR3 sequence is 14 residues long. In DNA form, the CDR3 reads TGTGCCAGCAGTGCAGAGACAGGGAACACTGAAGCTTTCTTT. It yields the protein CASSAETGNTEAFF. The complete variable domain, with remaining parts taken from reference TRBV2 and TRBJ1-1, reads EPEVTQTPSHQVTQMGQEVILRCVPISNHLYFYWYRQILGQKVEFLVSFYNNEISEKSEIFDDQFSVERPDGSNFTLKIRSTKLEDSAMYFCASSAETGNTEAFFGQGTRLTVV.

J is TRBJ1-3 and V is TRBV6-1; D is possibly TRBD1 (5 bases). The CDR3 contains 14 residues. Trimming left V 3 bases short and J 3 bases short, with 9 bases between. Looked up from germline, CDR1 is MNHNS and CDR2 is SASEGT. The CDR3 is CASSEAGNGNTIYF. CDR3 sequence (DNA): TGTGCCAGCAGTGAGGCAGGGAATGGAAACACCATATATTTT.

Turning to this clone: One end of the junction does not line up with germline, which may come from a read error. The chain uses TRBV6-2 or TRBV6-3 and TRBJ1-1; TRBD1 aligns across 7 bases. Per the germline V gene, CDR1 is MNHEY and CDR2 is SVGEGT. The CDR3 covers 15 residues. The CDR3 loop reads CASSYSQTGRTEAFF. The DNA of the CDR3 is TGTGCCAGCAGCTACTCCCAGACAGGGAGGACTGAAGCTTTCTTT.

V usage is TRBV2 and J usage is TRBJ1-2; D remains unclear. The CDR3 sequence is 15 residues long. CDR1 SNHLY and CDR2 FYNNEI come from the germline V gene. The V end lost 7 bases, the J end lost 3 bases, and 18 bases lay between the germline ends. The CDR3 loop reads CASKPATPADYGYTF. The CDR3 nucleotides are TGTGCCAGCAAACCGGCCACCCCAGCAGACTATGGCTACACCTTC.

The V and J genes are TRBV3-1 (or the pseudogene TRBV3-2) and TRBJ1-2; D gene ambiguous. Germline V gene data show CDR1 as LGHDT and CDR2 as YNNKEL (reference sequence). V shed 4 bases and J shed 8 bases, with 14 bases lying between them. There are 13 residues in the CDR3. CDR3 region: CASSLQASGGYTF. The CDR3 coding sequence is TGTGCCAGCAGCCTGCAGGCGTCGGGGGGCTACACCTTC.

The rearrangement joins TRBV28 to TRBJ1-6, with no clear D. The CDR3 covers 16 residues. With 6 bases removed from V and 5 bases from J, the gap between germline ends came to 17 bases. Germline lookup yields CDR1 MDHEN and CDR2 SYDVKM. The CDR3 DNA follows: TGTGCCAGCAGATTCGTGAGGGCCGTCGATAATTCACCCCTCCACTTT. This translates into CASRFVRAVDNSPLHF.

The chain has TRBV6-2 or TRBV6-3 and TRBJ2-7, with D possibly TRBD1 on 5 matching bases. Trimming stripped 2 bases from V and 1 base from J, with 9 bases between. Germline loops: CDR1 MNHEY, CDR2 SVGEGT. The CDR3 spans 14 residues. Here the CDR3 reads CASSYLGLSYEQYF. The CDR3 coding sequence is TGTGCCAGCAGTTACCTGGGGCTGTCCTACGAGCAGTACTTC.

This clone was seen just once. A read error may produce the germline difference seen at one junction end. The chain employs TRBV7-8 and TRBJ1-6; D not resolved. Germline CDR1 reads SGHVS; CDR2 reads FQNEAQ. The CDR3 sequence is 16 residues long. CDR3 in amino acids: CASRLEPRINNSPLHF. The CDR3 DNA follows: TGTGCCAGCAGATTAGAACCGCGGATCAATAATTCACCCCTCCACTTT.

The chain combines TRBV25-1 with TRBJ2-7, with D perhaps matching TRBD1 or TRBD2 (6 bases each). The length of the CDR3 is 12 residues. V gave up 4 bases and J gave up 7 bases, with 11 bases separating them. Germline CDR1 MGHDK, CDR2 SYGVNS. CDR3 coding DNA: TGTGCCAGCAGTGTGGGGGGCAGGGAGCAGTACTTC. Its translation: CASSVGGREQYF.

The J gene is TRBJ2-5, the V gene TRBV5-4; D may be TRBD2 (5 bases). V dropped 0 bases and J dropped 5 bases, with 8 bases sitting between them. Germline loops: CDR1 SGHNT, CDR2 YYREEE (reference sequence). The CDR3 has 13 residues. DNA for the CDR3: TGTGCCAGCAGCTTGGACAGAGGGGAGACCCAGTACTTC. This sequence encodes CASSLDRGETQYF.

The V call is TRBV10-3, the J call TRBJ1-5; D gene unclear. The CDR3 contains 13 residues. The ends were cut back, 4 bases at V and 6 bases at J, with 10 bases in the middle. CDR1 is ENHRY, CDR2 SYGVKD, per germline. The CDR3 nucleotides read TGTGCCATCAGTGTAGACCCCACTCAGCCCCAGCATTTT. Translating it yields CAISVDPTQPQHF.

This chain joins TRBV19 and TRBJ1-4; TRBD1 matches at 8 bases. The CDR3 extends over 17 amino acids. The V and J ends lost 4 bases and 3 bases, in that order; junction bases with no gene match: 10. Germline V gene data show CDR1 as LNHDA and CDR2 as SQIVND (reference sequence). The CDR3 nucleotides are TGTGCCAGTAGTACCCCGGGAGGGGGACAGGCTAATGAAAAACTGTTTTTT. Translating it yields CASSTPGGGQANEKLFF.

This chain uses TRBV7-9 with TRBJ2-1; no definite D call. V was shortened by 5 bases and J by 8 bases, with 10 bases between the two germline ends. Germline V CDR1 and CDR2: SEHNR, FQNEAQ (reference sequence). The CDR3 consists of 12 residues. The CDR3 DNA follows: TGTGCCAGCAGCCGACCGATGGATGAGCAGTTCTTC. Translating it yields CASSRPMDEQFF.

This clone was found once. V usage is TRBV4-2 and J usage is TRBJ2-7; 10 bases are shared with TRBD2. The germline gives CDR1 LGHNA, CDR2 YNFKEQ. CDR3 length equals 14 residues. V lost 1 base and J lost 6; bases outside the gene matches: 3. The CDR3 region is CASSQVSGGREQYF. CDR3 nucleotide sequence: TGTGCCAGCAGCCAAGTTAGCGGGGGGCGCGAGCAGTACTTC.

The rearrangement links TRBV2 to TRBJ1-1, with D unclear. The V end was cut by 6 bases, the J end by 4 bases, with 18 bases between. The CDR3 loop spans 15 amino acids. In germline, CDR1 is SNHLY, CDR2 FYNNEI. The CDR3 protein is CASSPTSIGSTEAFF. The CDR3 bases are TGTGCCAGCAGCCCGACAAGTATCGGAAGCACTGAAGCTTTCTTT. Supplemented by reference TRBV2 and TRBJ1-1, the full variable domain reads EPEVTQTPSHQVTQMGQEVILRCVPISNHLYFYWYRQILGQKVEFLVSFYNNEISEKSEIFDDQFSVERPDGSNFTLKIRSTKLEDSAMYFCASSPTSIGSTEAFFGQGTRLTVV.

J is TRBJ2-1 and V is TRBV10-3, with a possible D match to TRBD2 (6 bases). Germline CDR1 reads ENHRY; CDR2 reads SYGVKD. The CDR3 is made up of 12 amino acids. V was trimmed by 6 bases and J by 4 bases, leaving 7 bases between them. The CDR3 bases are TGTGCCATCAGGGGGGGTTACAATGAGCAGTTCTTC. Translation gives CAIRGGYNEQFF.

The chain has TRBV4-3 and TRBJ1-5, with D hard to call. Germline assignment: CDR1 LGHNA and CDR2 YSLEER. The CDR3 runs 14 residues. V was clipped by 1 base and J by 4 bases, with 8 bases between them. The CDR3 is CASSQALGNQPQHF. The CDR3 DNA reads TGCGCCAGCAGCCAAGCCTTGGGTAATCAGCCCCAGCATTTT.

This chain links TRBV3-1 (or the pseudogene TRBV3-2) with TRBJ1-5; 7 bases map to TRBD1. CDR3 length: 13 amino acids. The V gene's germline CDR1 is LGHDT and CDR2 YNNKEL (reference sequence). V was pared by 11 bases and J by 6 bases, with 10 bases of the junction left unmatched. Here the CDR3 DNA reads TGTGCCGGACAAACAGGGGAGGCTCAGCCCCAGCATTTT. Its translation: CAGQTGEAQPQHF.

The chain links TRBV5-4 to TRBJ2-7; 8 bases line up with TRBD2. The CDR3 length is 15 residues. The germline CDR1 and CDR2 sequences are SGHNT and YYREEE (reference sequence). The V segment lost 4 bases and the J segment 7 bases; nucleotides outside the gene matches: 13. CDR3 bases: TGTGCCAGCAGCACCGTCGACGGGGGGGCAGAGGAGCAGTACTTC. Translated, it gives CASSTVDGGAEEQYF.